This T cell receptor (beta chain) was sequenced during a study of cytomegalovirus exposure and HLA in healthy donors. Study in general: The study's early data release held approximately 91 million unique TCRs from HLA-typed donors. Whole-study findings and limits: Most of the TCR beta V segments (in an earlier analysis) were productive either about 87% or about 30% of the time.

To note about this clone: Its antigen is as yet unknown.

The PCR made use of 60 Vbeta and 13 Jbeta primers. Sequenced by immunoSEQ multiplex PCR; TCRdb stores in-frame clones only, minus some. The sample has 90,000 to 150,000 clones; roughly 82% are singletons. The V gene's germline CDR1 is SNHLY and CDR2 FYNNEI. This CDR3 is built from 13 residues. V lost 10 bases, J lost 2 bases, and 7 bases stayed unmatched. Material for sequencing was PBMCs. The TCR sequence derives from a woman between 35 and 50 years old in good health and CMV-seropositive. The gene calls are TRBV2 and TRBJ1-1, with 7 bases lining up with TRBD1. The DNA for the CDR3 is TGTGCCAAAGACAGGGCGAGAAACACTGAAGCTTTCTTT. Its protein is CAKDRARNTEAFF.